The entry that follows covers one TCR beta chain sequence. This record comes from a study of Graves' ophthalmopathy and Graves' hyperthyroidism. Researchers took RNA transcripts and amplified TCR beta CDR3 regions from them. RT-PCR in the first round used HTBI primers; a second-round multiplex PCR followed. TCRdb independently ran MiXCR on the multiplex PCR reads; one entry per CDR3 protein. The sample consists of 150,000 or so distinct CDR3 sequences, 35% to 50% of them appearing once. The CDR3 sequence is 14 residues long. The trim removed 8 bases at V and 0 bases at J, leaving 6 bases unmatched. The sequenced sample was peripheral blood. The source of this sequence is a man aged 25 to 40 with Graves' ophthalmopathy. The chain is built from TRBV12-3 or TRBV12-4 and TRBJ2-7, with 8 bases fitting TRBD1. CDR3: CASGRQGSSYEQYF. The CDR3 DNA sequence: TGTGCCAGCGGTAGACAGGGGAGCTCCTACGAGCAGTACTTC.